The 21 T cell receptor beta chains given below trace back to one sample, sequenced in a study of T cell clones after liver transplantation. TCRdb's table, derived via immunoSEQ multiplex PCR, lists solely in-frame clones and lacks some. This table has about 75,000 clones, roughly 80% appearing once. This material consisted of CD4+ T cells from blood, taken 48 months after liver transplant. Source of these receptors: a human patient who received a liver transplant. Some T cells may be provided by the graft donor.

The CDR3 sequence is CASMTSGIFRPYF. In DNA, the CDR3 is TGTGCCAGCATGACTAGCGGGATATTCCGCCCGTATTTT. The chain combines TRBV6-1 with TRBJ2-3, with 11 bases fitting TRBD2. V lost 7 bases and J lost 14; bases outside the gene matches: 11. CDR1 MNHNS and CDR2 SASEGT come from the germline V gene. This CDR3 has 13 residues.

This clone came up a few times. J is TRBJ2-7 and V is TRBV6-4; D is perhaps TRBD1 (5 bases). From germline, CDR1 is MRHNA and CDR2 SNTAGT. CDR3 length: 14 residues. The V end was cut by 9 bases, the J end by 5 bases, with 20 bases between. The CDR3 sequence: CASISRQHRNEQYF. CDR3 DNA sequence: TGTGCCAGTATTTCTCGACAGCACCGCAACGAGCAGTACTTC.

As for this clone: No DNA is shown, since the ends of the CDR3 on it are uncertain; the CDR3 is the one TCRdb lists. This chain links TRBV11-2 with TRBJ1-4; TRBD1, as called in the table, went unchecked against the DNA. Germline lookup yields CDR1 SGHAT and CDR2 FQNNGV. Both ends counted, the CDR3 spans 17 residues. The CDR3 loop reads CASSLVSLDREEEKLFF.

This chain uses TRBV25-1 with TRBJ2-5, with D possibly TRBD1 on 6 matching bases. V shed 4 bases and J shed 5 bases, with 8 bases lying between them. The CDR3 loop spans 12 amino acids. Germline V CDR1 and CDR2: MGHDK, SYGVNS. The CDR3 reads CASSGTVETQYF. The CDR3 DNA reads as TGTGCCAGCAGTGGGACAGTTGAGACCCAGTACTTC.

This chain links TRBV5-1 with TRBJ2-4, with TRBD2 identical over 14 bases. V dropped 3 bases and J dropped 3; count of bases not matched to a gene: 2. Germline V gene sequence: CDR1 SGHRS, CDR2 YFSETQ. CDR3 length: 16 residues. The CDR3 DNA reads as TGCGCCAGCAGCTGGGGACTAGCGGGAGACAAAAACATTCAGTACTTC. Its translation is CASSWGLAGDKNIQYF. The full variable domain, with the rest looked up from reference TRBV5-1 and TRBJ2-4, is KAGVTQTPRYLIKTRGQQVTLSCSPISGHRSVSWYQQTPGQGLQFLFEYFSETQRNKGNFPGRFSGRQFSNSRSEMNVSTLELGDSALYLCASSWGLAGDKNIQYFGAGTRLSVL.

The chain is built from TRBV6-6 and TRBJ2-3, with TRBD2 matching over 10 bases. The V and J ends lost 5 bases and 4 bases, in that order; junction bases with no gene match: 0. The germline CDR1 and CDR2 sequences are MNHNY and SVGAGI (reference sequence). This CDR3 is built from 13 residues. Written as DNA, the CDR3 is TGTGCCAGCAGTAGCGGGGGGGCAGATACGCAGTATTTT. Translated: CASSSGGADTQYF.

The J gene is TRBJ2-3, the V gene TRBV20-1; D is ambiguous. This CDR3 is built from 11 residues. V lost 4 bases and J lost 3, with 5 bases in between. From germline, CDR1 is DFQATT and CDR2 SNEGSKA (reference sequence). CDR3 sequence reads: CSATYTDTQYF. The CDR3, as DNA: TGCAGTGCTACTTATACAGATACGCAGTATTTT.

The chain uses TRBV19 and TRBJ2-5, with a possible D match to TRBD2 (6 bases). Germline CDR1 is LNHDA and CDR2 is SQIVND (reference sequence). The ends were cut back, 6 bases at V and 5 bases at J, with 13 bases in the middle. The CDR3 runs 13 residues. In nucleotides, the CDR3 is TGTGCCAGTAGGGGGGACTTGAGTGAGACCCAGTACTTC. Translated, it gives CASRGDLSETQYF.

The rearrangement joins TRBV5-4 to TRBJ2-3; D gene unclear. The V end lost 5 bases, the J end lost 6 bases, and 16 bases lay between the germline ends. Germline values: CDR1 SGHNT, CDR2 YYREEE (reference sequence). The CDR3 is 14 amino acids. CDR3 sequence (DNA): TGTGCCAGCAGACTAATAGGGTTTCCGGATACGCAGTATTTT. Amino acid sequence: CASRLIGFPDTQYF.

This clone was recorded a few times. The chain employs TRBV29-1 and TRBJ1-2; D gene unclear. The CDR3 covers 12 residues. CDR1 SQVTM and CDR2 ANQGSEA come from the germline V gene. V lost 4 bases to trimming and J lost 7 bases, with 13 bases between them. The CDR3 is CSVAPLAGGYTF. CDR3 DNA: TGCAGCGTTGCCCCCCTTGCGGGTGGCTACACCTTC.

The V and J genes are TRBV7-8 and TRBJ2-2; TRBD2 aligns across 12 bases. CDR3 length: 16 residues. J was trimmed by 2 bases and V by 4 bases; bases with no gene match: 2. CDR1 and CDR2 (germline): SGHVS, FQNEAQ. The CDR3 DNA reads as TGTGCCAGCAGCTCTAGCGGGAGGGCCAACACCGGGGAGCTGTTTTTT. It is translated as CASSSSGRANTGELFF.

This clone has only a few counts. The chain is built from TRBV7-3 and TRBJ1-6; 8 bases match TRBD1. Germline assignment: CDR1 SGHTA and CDR2 FQGTGA. There are 16 residues in the CDR3. J was trimmed by 6 bases and V by 5 bases; bases with no gene match: 9. The CDR3 loop is CASSLNRQGTNSPLHF. CDR3 bases: TGTGCCAGCAGCCTGAACCGACAGGGGACTAATTCACCCCTCCACTTT.

The gene calls are TRBV18 and TRBJ2-2; TRBD1 might be the D (6 bases). This CDR3 has 15 residues. V was clipped by 3 bases and J by 4 bases, with 12 bases between them. Germline V lookup: CDR1 KGHSH, CDR2 LQKENI. In DNA, the CDR3 is TGTGCCAGCTCACCTGGACAGAGGAGCACCGGGGAGCTGTTTTTT. The encoded protein is CASSPGQRSTGELFF.

The chain uses TRBV4-2 and TRBJ1-4; the D is unclear. This CDR3 is 15 amino acids long. V lost 4 bases to trimming and J lost 0 bases, with 9 bases between them. CDR1 is LGHNA and CDR2 is YNFKEQ in the germline V gene. In DNA, the CDR3 is TGTGCCAGCAGCCCGGACGGATCAACTAATGAAAAACTGTTTTTT. Its protein product is CASSPDGSTNEKLFF.

The rearrangement uses TRBV19 and TRBJ2-2; TRBD2 matches 7 bases. CDR1 and CDR2 from the germline V gene are LNHDA and SQIVND (reference sequence). CDR3 length: 13 amino acids. The trim removed 6 bases at V and 6 bases at J, leaving 4 bases unmatched. CDR3: CASRGRVSGELFF. The DNA of the CDR3 is TGTGCCAGTAGAGGGAGGGTGTCCGGGGAGCTGTTTTTT.

This chain links TRBV27 with TRBJ1-6, with D unclear. Trimming pared 8 bases from V and 8 bases from J, leaving 22 bases between. The CDR3 spans 16 residues. Germline CDR1 MNHEY, CDR2 SMNVEV (reference sequence). CDR3 loop: CASSFSQLSFYSPLHF. The DNA for the CDR3 is TGTGCCAGCTCCTTCAGCCAGCTTTCCTTCTATTCACCCCTCCACTTT.

The V and J genes are TRBV4-1 and TRBJ2-1; TRBD1 aligns across 7 bases. The V gene end was trimmed by 0 bases and the J gene end by 6 bases; junction bases not matched to a gene: 5. This CDR3 has 15 amino acids. Germline CDR1 and CDR2: MGHRA and YSYEKL. The CDR3 region is CASSQEDRAGNEQFF. The CDR3 DNA sequence: TGCGCCAGCAGCCAAGAAGACAGGGCGGGCAATGAGCAGTTCTTC.

The gene calls are TRBV18 and TRBJ1-5, with D hard to call. The V and J ends lost 0 bases and 5 bases respectively, with 14 bases between them. This CDR3 comprises 16 residues. Germline loops: CDR1 KGHSH, CDR2 LQKENI. The CDR3 protein is CASSPPGGREDQPQHF. The CDR3 nucleotides read TGTGCCAGCTCACCACCGGGCGGAAGGGAGGATCAGCCCCAGCATTTT.

The chain joins TRBV18 to TRBJ2-3; a possible D gene is TRBD1 (5 bases). The CDR3 extends over 14 amino acids. V shed 2 bases and J shed 4 bases, with 10 bases lying between them. CDR1 is KGHSH and CDR2 is LQKENI in the germline V gene. The CDR3 sequence: CASSPTGWADTQYF. DNA of the CDR3: TGTGCCAGCTCACCAACAGGATGGGCAGATACGCAGTATTTT.

The chain recombines TRBV4-2 with TRBJ1-1, with D maybe TRBD1 (5 bases). Trimming left V 0 bases short and J 4 bases short, with 9 bases between. The CDR3 runs to 14 residues. Germline V CDR1 and CDR2: LGHNA, YNFKEQ. CDR3 nucleotides: TGTGCCAGCAGCCAAGATCTGGGGCGCACTGAAGCTTTCTTT. It is translated as CASSQDLGRTEAFF.

This chain joins TRBV6-5 and TRBJ2-2; D is unclear. V lost 5 bases, J lost 8 bases, and 15 bases lay in between. The CDR3 runs 14 residues. Germline CDR1 MNHEY, CDR2 SVGAGI. The CDR3 loop is CASSARGETGELFF. For the CDR3, the DNA is TGTGCCAGCAGTGCCCGTGGGGAAACGGGGGAGCTGTTTTTT.